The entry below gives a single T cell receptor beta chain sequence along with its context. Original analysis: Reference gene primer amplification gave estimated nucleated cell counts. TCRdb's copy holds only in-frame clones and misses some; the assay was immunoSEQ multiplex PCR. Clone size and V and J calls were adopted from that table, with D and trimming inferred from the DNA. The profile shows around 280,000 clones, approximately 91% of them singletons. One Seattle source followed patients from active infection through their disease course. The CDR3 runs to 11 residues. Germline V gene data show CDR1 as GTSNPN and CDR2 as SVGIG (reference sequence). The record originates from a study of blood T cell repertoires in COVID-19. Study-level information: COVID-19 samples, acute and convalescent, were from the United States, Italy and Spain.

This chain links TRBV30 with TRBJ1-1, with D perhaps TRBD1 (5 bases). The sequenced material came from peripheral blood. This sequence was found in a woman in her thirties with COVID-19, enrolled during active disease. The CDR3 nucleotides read TGTGCGACGAGGGGAGGGGCTGAAGCTTTCTTT. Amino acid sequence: CATRGGAEAFF.